This is a list of T cell receptor beta chains from one sample in a study of OX40 agonist ivuxolimab in advanced cancers. Sequencing was performed with immunoSEQ multiplex PCR; in TCRdb, only in-frame clones are kept and a portion is missing. The table includes about 60,000 clones, roughly nine tenths detected once. Here the sequenced sample was CD4+ or CD8+ T cells sorted from blood, taken in a trial of the OX40 agonist ivuxolimab. The receptors here all came from an adult with an advanced solid tumor such as melanoma, head and neck, liver or kidney cancer. CDR3s include the opening cysteine and the closing phenylalanine or tryptophan.

v_call: TRBV7-6; j_call: TRBJ2-7; cdr3_aa: CASSAGLAVIYEQYF
v_call: TRBV6-5; j_call: TRBJ1-1; cdr3_aa: CASSYGTGGKGEAFF
v_call: TRBV11-2; j_call: TRBJ2-7; cdr3_aa: CASSLASGDISYEQYF
v_call: TRBV7-9; j_call: TRBJ2-1; cdr3_aa: CASSTRTSGSANEQFF
v_call: TRBV5-1; j_call: TRBJ2-5; cdr3_aa: CASSLVRAGGETQYF
v_call: TRBV5-4; j_call: TRBJ2-7; cdr3_aa: CASSLLGSVNEQYF
v_call: TRBV30; j_call: TRBJ2-2; cdr3_aa: CAWSGGANTGELFF
v_call: TRBV27; j_call: TRBJ2-1; cdr3_aa: CASSLSLGDRGFYEQFF
v_call: TRBV7-9; j_call: TRBJ1-3; cdr3_aa: CASSSSGPGNTIYF
v_call: TRBV5-1; j_call: TRBJ1-1; cdr3_aa: CASSWGVNTEAFF
v_call: TRBV2; j_call: TRBJ2-5; cdr3_aa: CASSETSGAFETQYF
v_call: TRBV14; j_call: TRBJ2-5; cdr3_aa: CASSSTPGGQETQYF
v_call: TRBV6-1; j_call: TRBJ1-6; cdr3_aa: CASSERTGWRGYNSPLHF
v_call: TRBV28; j_call: TRBJ1-4; cdr3_aa: CASSKDREGEKLFF
v_call: TRBV5-6; j_call: TRBJ1-1; cdr3_aa: CASNFGGAGAFF
v_call: TRBV5-1; j_call: TRBJ2-5; cdr3_aa: CASSFSGTSRETQYF
v_call: TRBV28; j_call: TRBJ1-1; cdr3_aa: CASSLNEDPDTEAFF
v_call: TRBV7-3; j_call: TRBJ1-1; cdr3_aa: CASSEDPGTEAFF
v_call: TRBV5-4; j_call: TRBJ1-2; cdr3_aa: CASSVDQGNYGYTF
v_call: TRBV5-1; j_call: TRBJ1-4; cdr3_aa: CASSLGQGFEKLFF
v_call: TRBV9; j_call: TRBJ2-6; cdr3_aa: CASSVDYGQISGANVLTF
v_call: TRBV29-1; j_call: TRBJ2-7; cdr3_aa: CSHGGTSNTYEQYF
v_call: TRBV28; j_call: TRBJ2-5; cdr3_aa: CASSLGTVRLRETQYF
v_call: TRBV7-9; j_call: TRBJ2-5; cdr3_aa: CASSLVDRPLETQYF
v_call: TRBV7-6; j_call: TRBJ2-1; cdr3_aa: CASSSPEKTGGNEQFF
v_call: TRBV5-1; j_call: TRBJ1-5; cdr3_aa: CASSLESSGLNQPQHF
v_call: TRBV27; j_call: TRBJ1-1; cdr3_aa: CASSQGVMNTEAFF
v_call: TRBV5-4; j_call: TRBJ2-7; cdr3_aa: CASSLFYGERENEQYF
v_call: TRBV9; j_call: TRBJ1-2; cdr3_aa: CASSVAREGTDYGYTF
v_call: TRBV9; j_call: TRBJ1-3; cdr3_aa: CASSVKGAGNTIYF
v_call: TRBV12-2; j_call: TRBJ2-5; cdr3_aa: CASRLSLSGPYQETQYF
v_call: TRBV9; j_call: TRBJ2-3; cdr3_aa: CASSVYSAPRSTDTQYF
v_call: TRBV23-1; j_call: TRBJ2-5; cdr3_aa: CASSQQSDRTQYF
v_call: TRBV11-2; j_call: TRBJ1-3; cdr3_aa: CASSLAVRDTGNTIYF